This is a list of T cell receptor beta chains from one sample in a study of graft-versus-host responses after intestinal transplantation. Sequencing used immunoSEQ multiplex PCR; TCRdb keeps in-frame clones, though not all of them. Here the sample spans about 120,000 clones, approximately 95% being singletons. No cognate antigen is known for these TCRs. The sample consisted of unstimulated CD8+ T cells sorted from spleen or lymph node cells, taken before intestinal transplant. These receptors all come from a human donor who received an intestinal transplant. CDR3s include the opening cysteine and the closing phenylalanine or tryptophan. The order of the fields is CDR3 protein, CDR3 DNA, J gene, clone size, D gene, V gene. The D gene is left open where the match is weak. The listing skips clone size in some rows; elsewhere it reads once, few, many or a size class.

CDR3 protein: CASSLGREETQYF
CDR3 DNA: TGTGCCAGCAGCTTAGGCAGGGAAGAGACCCAGTACTTC
J gene: TRBJ2-5
clone size: once
D gene: -
V gene: TRBV13

CDR3 protein: CASSLVAGAFTDTQYF
CDR3 DNA: TGTGCCAGCAGCTTAGTTGCGGGAGCGTTCACAGATACGCAGTATTTT
J gene: TRBJ2-3
clone size: -
D gene: TRBD2
V gene: TRBV7-2

CDR3 protein: CASSVDGSGYTDTQYF
CDR3 DNA: TGTGCCAGCAGCGTAGATGGTAGCGGGTACACAGATACGCAGTATTTT
J gene: TRBJ2-3
clone size: -
D gene: TRBD2
V gene: TRBV9

CDR3 protein: CAWSTGNEQFF
CDR3 DNA: TGTGCCTGGAGTACAGGCAATGAGCAGTTCTTC
J gene: TRBJ2-1
clone size: -
D gene: -
V gene: TRBV30

CDR3 protein: CASSLAPSGGYEQYF
CDR3 DNA: TGTGCCAGCAGCTTAGCGCCTAGCGGAGGCTACGAGCAGTACTTC
J gene: TRBJ2-7
clone size: -
D gene: TRBD2
V gene: TRBV7-2

CDR3 protein: CASSLGAGSSYEQYF
CDR3 DNA: TGTGCCAGCAGCTTAGGGGCAGGATCCTCCTACGAGCAGTACTTC
J gene: TRBJ2-7
clone size: -
D gene: -
V gene: TRBV13

CDR3 protein: CASSQVLSETQYF
CDR3 DNA: TGTGCCAGCAGCCAAGTTCTTTCGGAGACCCAGTACTTC
J gene: TRBJ2-5
clone size: -
D gene: -
V gene: TRBV4-2

CDR3 protein: CASSVRTGYQETQYF
CDR3 DNA: TGTGCCAGCAGCGTCCGAACAGGGTACCAAGAGACCCAGTACTTC
J gene: TRBJ2-5
clone size: few
D gene: -
V gene: TRBV4-2

CDR3 protein: CASSIDLAGNEQFF
CDR3 DNA: TGTGCCAGTAGTATAGATCTGGCTGGCAATGAGCAGTTCTTC
J gene: TRBJ2-1
clone size: -
D gene: -
V gene: TRBV19

CDR3 protein: CASKGPGDFSYEQYF
CDR3 DNA: TGTGCCAGCAAGGGACCGGGGGATTTCTCCTACGAGCAGTACTTC
J gene: TRBJ2-7
clone size: -
D gene: -
V gene: TRBV2

CDR3 protein: CASSQDGDTQYF
CDR3 DNA: TGCGCCAGCAGCCAAGATGGGGATACGCAGTATTTT
J gene: TRBJ2-3
clone size: -
D gene: -
V gene: TRBV4-1

CDR3 protein: CASSERELANYGYTF
CDR3 DNA: TGTGCCAGCAGTGAAAGGGAGTTAGCTAACTATGGCTACACCTTC
J gene: TRBJ1-2
clone size: -
D gene: -
V gene: TRBV2

CDR3 protein: CASSPGLAGGPSYNEQFF
CDR3 DNA: TGTGCCAGCAGCCCGGGACTAGCGGGAGGGCCATCCTACAATGAGCAGTTCTTC
J gene: TRBJ2-1
clone size: -
D gene: TRBD2
V gene: TRBV5-6

CDR3 protein: CASSLKELRNNEQFF
CDR3 DNA: TGCGCCAGCAGCCTCAAGGAACTAAGAAACAATGAGCAGTTCTTC
J gene: TRBJ2-1
clone size: -
D gene: -
V gene: TRBV4-1

CDR3 protein: CASSPWGQLNQPQHF
CDR3 DNA: TGTGCCAGCAGTCCTTGGGGACAGTTAAATCAGCCCCAGCATTTT
J gene: TRBJ1-5
clone size: -
D gene: TRBD1
V gene: TRBV28

CDR3 protein: CASSQDTIRGLSGELFF
CDR3 DNA: TGCGCCAGCAGCCAAGACACCATTCGGGGGCTTAGCGGGGAGCTGTTTTTT
J gene: TRBJ2-2
clone size: -
D gene: -
V gene: TRBV4-3

CDR3 protein: CASSPYDRSPYEQYF
CDR3 DNA: TGTGCCAGCAGTCCGTACGACAGGTCCCCCTACGAGCAGTACTTC
J gene: TRBJ2-7
clone size: -
D gene: -
V gene: TRBV27

CDR3 protein: CASSPGDRAYEQYF
CDR3 DNA: TGTGCCAGCAGTCCCGGGGACAGGGCCTACGAGCAGTACTTC
J gene: TRBJ2-7
clone size: -
D gene: TRBD1
V gene: TRBV6-5

CDR3 protein: CASSLIENSPLHF
CDR3 DNA: TGTGCCAGCAGTTTAATAGAGAATTCACCCCTCCACTTT
J gene: TRBJ1-6
clone size: -
D gene: -
V gene: TRBV28

CDR3 protein: CASSSQSGELFF
CDR3 DNA: TGCGCCAGCAGCTCACAGTCCGGGGAGCTGTTTTTT
J gene: TRBJ2-2
clone size: -
D gene: -
V gene: TRBV5-1

CDR3 protein: CASSSPGSGSHEQYF
CDR3 DNA: TGCGCCAGCAGCTCTCCGGGGAGCGGGAGTCACGAGCAGTACTTC
J gene: TRBJ2-7
clone size: -
D gene: TRBD2
V gene: TRBV5-1

CDR3 protein: CASSLNREWDNEQFF
CDR3 DNA: TGTGCCAGCAGTTTAAACCGGGAGTGGGACAATGAGCAGTTCTTC
J gene: TRBJ2-1
clone size: few
D gene: -
V gene: TRBV27

CDR3 protein: CASSLYFTDTQYF
CDR3 DNA: TGTGCCAGCAGTTTATACTTTACAGATACGCAGTATTTT
J gene: TRBJ2-3
clone size: -
D gene: -
V gene: TRBV27

CDR3 protein: CASTRGQSSEQYF
CDR3 DNA: TGTGCCAGCACAAGGGGACAGAGTAGCGAGCAGTACTTC
J gene: TRBJ2-7
clone size: once
D gene: TRBD1
V gene: TRBV6-1

CDR3 protein: CASSRTGRRGEQYF
CDR3 DNA: TGTGCCAGCAGCCGGACAGGGCGGAGGGGGGAGCAGTACTTC
J gene: TRBJ2-5
clone size: once
D gene: TRBD1
V gene: TRBV28

CDR3 protein: CASSPRGNKNTEAFF
CDR3 DNA: TGTGCCAGCAGCCCCCGCGGCAATAAGAACACTGAAGCTTTCTTT
J gene: TRBJ1-1
clone size: -
D gene: -
V gene: TRBV9

CDR3 protein: CASSLSTGLNTEAFF
CDR3 DNA: TGTGCCAGCAGCTTATCCACAGGGTTGAACACTGAAGCTTTCTTT
J gene: TRBJ1-1
clone size: once
D gene: -
V gene: TRBV7-9

CDR3 protein: CASSLRDFNEQFF
CDR3 DNA: TGTGCCAGCAGCCTCCGGGACTTCAATGAGCAGTTCTTC
J gene: TRBJ2-1
clone size: -
D gene: -
V gene: TRBV7-9

CDR3 protein: CASVPSGNQTQYF
CDR3 DNA: TGTGCCAGCGTGCCTAGCGGGAACCAGACCCAGTACTTC
J gene: TRBJ2-5
clone size: -
D gene: TRBD2
V gene: TRBV7-2

CDR3 protein: CASSPPVAPSGITGELFF
CDR3 DNA: TGTGCCAGCAGCCCCCCGGTCGCACCTAGCGGTATTACCGGGGAGCTGTTTTTT
J gene: TRBJ2-2
clone size: -
D gene: TRBD2
V gene: TRBV9

CDR3 protein: CASSRGSGLSYEQYF
CDR3 DNA: TGTGCCAGCAGCCGGGGTAGCGGACTCTCCTACGAGCAGTACTTC
J gene: TRBJ2-7
clone size: once
D gene: -
V gene: TRBV27

CDR3 protein: CASSQAGERELSDTQYF
CDR3 DNA: TGTGCCAGCAGCCAAGCGGGGGAGCGGGAGTTATCAGATACGCAGTATTTT
J gene: TRBJ2-3
clone size: -
D gene: TRBD2
V gene: TRBV4-2

CDR3 protein: CASSPNAGAGNYNEQFF
CDR3 DNA: TGTGCCAGCAGCCCGAACGCGGGAGCGGGCAACTACAATGAGCAGTTCTTC
J gene: TRBJ2-1
clone size: -
D gene: TRBD2
V gene: TRBV7-8

CDR3 protein: CASSFLGDGNTIYF
CDR3 DNA: TGTGCCAGCAGCTTTCTGGGTGACGGAAACACCATATATTTT
J gene: TRBJ1-3
clone size: -
D gene: -
V gene: TRBV7-8

CDR3 protein: CASSPRLAGHDEQFF
CDR3 DNA: TGTGCCAGCAGCCCTAGACTAGCGGGACACGATGAGCAGTTCTTC
J gene: TRBJ2-1
clone size: -
D gene: TRBD2
V gene: TRBV7-8

CDR3 protein: CASSAAQISYEQYF
CDR3 DNA: TGTGCCAGCAGTGCCGCCCAGATCAGTTACGAGCAGTACTTC
J gene: TRBJ2-7
clone size: -
D gene: -
V gene: TRBV27

CDR3 protein: CAWRTGENSPLHF
CDR3 DNA: TGTGCCTGGAGGACAGGGGAGAATTCACCCCTCCACTTT
J gene: TRBJ1-6
clone size: -
D gene: TRBD1
V gene: TRBV30

CDR3 protein: CASSPRSAGAFYNEQFF
CDR3 DNA: TGTGCCAGCAGCCCCCGTTCTGCGGGAGCGTTCTACAATGAGCAGTTCTTC
J gene: TRBJ2-1
clone size: -
D gene: TRBD2
V gene: TRBV7-9

CDR3 protein: CASSPPEGNYNEQFF
CDR3 DNA: TGTGCCAGCAGCCCTCCGGAGGGCAACTACAATGAGCAGTTCTTC
J gene: TRBJ2-1
clone size: -
D gene: -
V gene: TRBV7-9

CDR3 protein: CAVDNLRPLTSGRGFRETQYF
CDR3 DNA: TGTGCCGTCGACAATCTCCGTCCTCTTACTAGCGGGAGGGGTTTTCGGGAGACCCAGTACTTC
J gene: TRBJ2-5
clone size: -
D gene: TRBD2
V gene: TRBV30

CDR3 protein: CASSEMSWIIVDETQYF
CDR3 DNA: TGTGCCAGCAGTGAGATGTCATGGATCATCGTCGACGAGACCCAGTACTTC
J gene: TRBJ2-5
clone size: -
D gene: -
V gene: TRBV11-2

CDR3 protein: CASSQGTGTGYEQYF
CDR3 DNA: TGCGCCAGCAGCCAAGGGACCGGGACAGGCTACGAGCAGTACTTC
J gene: TRBJ2-7
clone size: -
D gene: TRBD1
V gene: TRBV4-1

CDR3 protein: CASSPRGGASYEQYF
CDR3 DNA: TGTGCCAGCAGTCCAAGGGGGGGGGCCTCCTACGAGCAGTACTTC
J gene: TRBJ2-7
clone size: -
D gene: -
V gene: TRBV28

CDR3 protein: CASSFSGTPNNEQFF
CDR3 DNA: TGTGCCAGCAGCTTTAGCGGGACACCCAACAATGAGCAGTTCTTC
J gene: TRBJ2-1
clone size: -
D gene: TRBD2
V gene: TRBV7-9

CDR3 protein: CASSDRDRANYGYTF
CDR3 DNA: TGCGCCAGCAGTGATAGGGACAGAGCTAACTATGGCTACACCTTC
J gene: TRBJ1-2
clone size: once
D gene: TRBD1
V gene: TRBV10-1

CDR3 protein: CASSAGYGTGELFF
CDR3 DNA: TGTGCCAGCTCAGCGGGATATGGAACCGGGGAGCTGTTTTTT
J gene: TRBJ2-2
clone size: -
D gene: TRBD2
V gene: TRBV27

CDR3 protein: CAISESLGGQPQHF
CDR3 DNA: TGTGCCATCAGTGAGTCTCTGGGCGGGCAGCCCCAGCATTTT
J gene: TRBJ1-5
clone size: -
D gene: -
V gene: TRBV10-3

CDR3 protein: CASSTRDRALPSYEQYF
CDR3 DNA: TGTGCCAGCAGTACCCGGGACAGGGCCCTTCCCTCCTACGAGCAGTACTTC
J gene: TRBJ2-7
clone size: -
D gene: TRBD1
V gene: TRBV27

CDR3 protein: CASSLAAGGGYGYTF
CDR3 DNA: TGTGCCAGCAGCTTAGCGGCAGGGGGTGGCTATGGCTACACCTTC
J gene: TRBJ1-2
clone size: -
D gene: TRBD1
V gene: TRBV7-9

CDR3 protein: CASSLSRAPGYSGELFF
CDR3 DNA: TGTGCCAGCAGCTTGAGTCGGGCCCCGGGATATTCCGGGGAGCTGTTTTTT
J gene: TRBJ2-2
clone size: -
D gene: -
V gene: TRBV5-4

CDR3 protein: CATSSSSSPSADTNYGYTF
CDR3 DNA: TGTGCCACCAGCAGCTCATCATCCCCATCAGCTGATACTAACTATGGCTACACCTTC
J gene: TRBJ1-2
clone size: -
D gene: -
V gene: TRBV15